A selection of T cell receptor beta chains follows, all from one sample in a study of T cells in Graves' hyperthyroidism and ophthalmopathy. MiXCR, applied by TCRdb to the multiplex PCR reads, yields one record per CDR3 protein. Of about 680,000 distinct CDR3 sequences listed, about a third are singletons. Input material: blood. Every receptor here comes from a woman aged 40 to 50 with Graves' hyperthyroidism. CDR3s include the opening cysteine and the closing phenylalanine or tryptophan. Each record gives: D gene, clone size, V gene, CDR3 length, J gene, CDR3 DNA, CDR3 protein. A D gene is named only where the DNA matches it firmly. Clone size is stated in some rows and not others, as once, few, many or a class when expanded.

TRBD1	few	TRBV2	14	TRBJ1-6	TGTGCCAGCAGTCCGACAGGGGTAGGGTCACCCCTCCACTTT	CASSPTGVGSPLHF
-	few	TRBV6-2/TRBV6-3	13	TRBJ1-2	TGTGCCAGCAGCAACACAGAAATCTATGGCTACACCTTC	CASSNTEIYGYTF
TRBD1	-	TRBV12-3/TRBV12-4	15	TRBJ1-2	TGTGCCAGCAGTCGTACAGGGGGCCCTAACTATGGCTACACCTTC	CASSRTGGPNYGYTF
TRBD1	-	TRBV12-3/TRBV12-4	14	TRBJ1-2	TGTGCCAGCAGTGACACAGGGGGCTCCTGGGGCTACACCTTC	CASSDTGGSWGYTF
TRBD1	-	TRBV6-5	17	TRBJ2-7	TGTGCCAGCAGTTATCGTCCGGGACAGGCCGATTACTACGAGCAGTACTTC	CASSYRPGQADYYEQYF
TRBD1	many	TRBV7-9	13	TRBJ1-2	TGTGCCAGCAGCCAAACAGGGGACGCAGGCTACACCTTC	CASSQTGDAGYTF
-	-	TRBV5-1	13	TRBJ1-5	TGCGCCAGCAGCTCCGGTTTCCAACAGCCCCAGCATTTT	CASSSGFQQPQHF
TRBD2	-	TRBV7-8	15	TRBJ2-5	TGTGCCAGCAGCTTCGGGACTAGCGACCAAGAGACCCAGTACTTC	CASSFGTSDQETQYF
-	few	TRBV25-1	13	TRBJ2-3	TGTGCCAGCAGTGAACCCACGTCAGATACGCAGTATTTT	CASSEPTSDTQYF
TRBD1	many	TRBV2	13	TRBJ1-1	TGTGCCAGCAGAGCCGGGACAGGGTCTGAAGCTTTCTTT	CASRAGTGSEAFF
TRBD2	-	TRBV7-2	14	TRBJ2-5	TGTGCCAGCAGCTCAGGGACTAGCCAAGAGACCCGGTACTTC	CASSSGTSQETRYF
TRBD1	-	TRBV6-5	16	TRBJ1-2	TGTGCCAGCAGTTACAGCCGGGACAGGAACTACTATGGCTACACCTTC	CASSYSRDRNYYGYTF
-	many	TRBV6-2/TRBV6-3	17	TRBJ2-6	TGTGCCAGCAGTTCATACCCCGAAGGTTCTGGGGCCAACGTCCTGACTTTC	CASSSYPEGSGANVLTF
-	many	TRBV7-2	13	TRBJ2-7	TGTGCCAGCAGTTTAGGGAACCGCTACGAGCAGTACTTC	CASSLGNRYEQYF
TRBD1	-	TRBV20-1	13	TRBJ1-4	TGCAGTGCTCACCACAGGGGTTCCGAAAAACTGTTTTTT	CSAHHRGSEKLFF
TRBD2	-	TRBV20-1	15	TRBJ2-7	TGCAGTGCTCCAGAGGCTAGCGGGAGCTCCTACGAGCAGTACTTC	CSAPEASGSSYEQYF
-	-	TRBV28	14	TRBJ1-1	TGTGCCAGCAGTTTATTGGGTGAGGACACTGAAGCTTTCTTT	CASSLLGEDTEAFF
-	few	TRBV5-1	13	TRBJ1-1	TGCGCCAGCAGCCGGGTTTTTGGCATAGGAGCTTTCTTT	CASSRVFGIGAFF
-	-	TRBV6-1	15	TRBJ1-1	TGTGCCAGCAGTGAAAATGGACCAAGAAACACTGAAGCTTTCTTT	CASSENGPRNTEAFF
-	-	TRBV6-1	13	TRBJ1-4	TGTGCCAGCAGTGACAGGGTTGGCGAAAAACTGTTTTTT	CASSDRVGEKLFF
-	many	TRBV11-3	15	TRBJ2-7	TGTGCCAGCAGCTTAGGAGACAGCCCGTCCTACGAGCAGTACTTC	CASSLGDSPSYEQYF
-	many	TRBV25-1	13	TRBJ1-1	TGTGCCACCTCCGGGCCCCGGGGCACTGAAGCTTTCTTT	CATSGPRGTEAFF
TRBD1	-	TRBV4-1	18	TRBJ1-2	TGCGCCAGCAGCCAAGGAGTAAGGCTGACAGGGAAGGACTATGGCTACACCTTC	CASSQGVRLTGKDYGYTF
-	many	TRBV2	15	TRBJ2-6	TGTGCCAGCAGCGGAGAAAGCTCTGGGGCCAACGTCCTGACTTTC	CASSGESSGANVLTF
-	medium-sized	TRBV19	14	TRBJ1-5	TGTGCCAGTAGTATCCAGGGAAGCAATCAGCCCCAGCATTTT	CASSIQGSNQPQHF
-	few	TRBV5-8	15	TRBJ1-2	TGTGCCAGCAGCTCGTCGCAGGGTTGGGGCTATGGCTACACCTTC	CASSSSQGWGYGYTF
-	few	TRBV27	12	TRBJ2-5	TGTGCCAGCAGTGACACCTTAGAGACCCAGTACTTC	CASSDTLETQYF
-	many	TRBV7-9	16	TRBJ1-6	TGTGCCAGCAGCCCAGTATCGACAGGATCTAATTCACCCCTCCACTTT	CASSPVSTGSNSPLHF
TRBD1	many	TRBV25-1	16	TRBJ1-2	TGTGCCAGCAGTGATCGAGGTCAGGGGGTTAACTATGGCTACACCTTC	CASSDRGQGVNYGYTF
TRBD2	many	TRBV2	12	TRBJ2-7	TGTGCCCGAGGGACTAAAACCTACGAGCAGTACTTC	CARGTKTYEQYF
-	-	TRBV25-1	14	TRBJ1-2	TGTGCCAGCAGTGATTTTGGGGGCTACGGTGGCTACACCTTC	CASSDFGGYGGYTF
TRBD1	few	TRBV20-1	12	TRBJ1-2	TGCAGTGCTGGCGGGACAGGGAATGGCTACACCTTC	CSAGGTGNGYTF
TRBD2	-	TRBV20-1	16	TRBJ2-6	TGCAGTGCTAGAACTAGCGGGAGGGTGGGGGCCAACGTCCTGACTTTC	CSARTSGRVGANVLTF
-	-	TRBV25-1	14	TRBJ1-3	TGTGCCAGCAGTGAGGCGGGGGCCGGAAACACCATATATTTT	CASSEAGAGNTIYF
TRBD2	once	TRBV10-3	14	TRBJ2-7	TGTGCCATCAGTGAGGGGGACGGGGGGTACGAGCAGTACTTC	CAISEGDGGYEQYF
-	few	TRBV9	14	TRBJ1-2	TGTGCCAGCAGCGACAGCCGTTCTAACTATGGCTACACCTTC	CASSDSRSNYGYTF
-	many	TRBV24-1	14	TRBJ2-6	TGTGCCACCAGTGCAAGCTCCGGGGCCAACGTCCTGACTTTC	CATSASSGANVLTF
-	many	TRBV7-9	16	TRBJ1-4	TGTGCCAGCAGCTCCCCCCTACAGGACTCTAATGAAAAACTGTTTTTT	CASSSPLQDSNEKLFF
TRBD1	few	TRBV9	14	TRBJ1-2	TGTGCCAGCAGCACCCCGCGGACAGGGTATGGCTACACCTTC	CASSTPRTGYGYTF
TRBD1	-	TRBV6-6	14	TRBJ1-4	TGTGCCAGCAGCCGTGGACAGGAGGCTGAAAAACTGTTTTTT	CASSRGQEAEKLFF
-	many	TRBV20-1	15	TRBJ1-4	TGCAGTGCTAGGCCTGAACCGGGGGGATGGGAAAAACTGTTTTTT	CSARPEPGGWEKLFF
-	-	TRBV6-5	15	TRBJ1-3	TGTGCCAGCAGTTACACAGGTAACTCTGGAAACACCATATATTTT	CASSYTGNSGNTIYF
-	few	TRBV6-5	14	TRBJ2-5	TGTGCCAGCAGGGGACGGACTTCGGGAGAGACCCAGTACTTC	CASRGRTSGETQYF
-	few	TRBV7-2	15	TRBJ2-3	TGTGCCAGCAGCTTAGGGGACGGTAGCACAGATACGCAGTATTTT	CASSLGDGSTDTQYF
-	many	TRBV7-9	16	TRBJ1-2	TGTGCTCCCACCAGTTACAGTGGGGCGTCCCGCTATGGCTACACCTTC	CAPTSYSGASRYGYTF
-	-	TRBV13	12	TRBJ1-1	TGTGCCAGCGGCTTAAGGGTCGGGCCGGCTTTCTTT	CASGLRVGPAFF
-	many	TRBV19	16	TRBJ2-5	TGTGCCAGTAGTATAGGCTTCAGTCTAAAGGAGGAGACCCAGTACTTC	CASSIGFSLKEETQYF
-	-	TRBV30	13	TRBJ1-2	TGTGCCTCCAGGGGACACGGATCCTATGGCTACACCTTC	CASRGHGSYGYTF
-	many	TRBV7-9	12	TRBJ2-5	TGTGCCAGCAGCTTAGAAAGGGAGACCCAGTACTTC	CASSLERETQYF
TRBD1	many	TRBV7-2	16	TRBJ2-7	TGTGCCAGCAGCTGGGGTCGGGACAGAGTCTCCTACGAGCAGTACTTC	CASSWGRDRVSYEQYF
-	many	TRBV7-9	14	TRBJ1-6	TGTGCCAGCGGAGGACAGATCTATAATTCACCCCTCCACTTT	CASGGQIYNSPLHF
TRBD1	-	TRBV7-3	15	TRBJ1-2	TGTGCCAGCAGCTTAGTAAACAGGGGACCCTATGGCTACACCTTC	CASSLVNRGPYGYTF
TRBD1	-	TRBV7-9	12	TRBJ1-2	TGTGCCAGCAGCGTGGACAGGGAAGGTTACACCTTC	CASSVDREGYTF
TRBD1	-	TRBV7-9	14	TRBJ1-1	TGTGCCAGCGACAGGGACAAACCAAACACTGAAGCTTTCTTT	CASDRDKPNTEAFF
-	few	TRBV29-1	13	TRBJ2-1	TGCAGCGTTTCACGGGACAACTACAATGAGCAGTTCTTC	CSVSRDNYNEQFF
-	-	TRBV10-3	15	TRBJ1-1	TGTGCCAGCAGTTACGAGGGGCCGATGAACACTGAAGCTTTCTTT	CASSYEGPMNTEAFF